Listed below are T cell receptor beta chains from one sample, sequenced in a study of identical twins. One entry per CDR3 protein, called by TCRdb with MiXCR from the 5' RACE reads. The data contain about 660,000 distinct CDR3 sequences, 8.6% of them singletons. These data were also filed under a second study, of yellow fever vaccine responses in identical twins.

Source material: PBMCs. Receptors originate from a woman between 18 and 30 years old in good health. The CDR3 runs from the conserved cysteine through the conserved F or W. D genes are given only for firm matches. Size tells how often a clone was seen (once, few, many) or the class of an expanded clone, and some rows leave it out.

V: TRBV20-1; J: TRBJ2-1; size: few; D: TRBD2; CDR3: CSAAPRGLAGVEQFF; DNA: TGCAGTGCTGCCCCCCGTGGGCTAGCGGGGGTTGAGCAGTTCTTC
V: TRBV7-2; J: TRBJ1-1; size: -; D: -; CDR3: CASSYPAGNAEAFF; DNA: TGTGCCAGCAGCTACCCCGCGGGGAACGCTGAAGCTTTCTTT
V: TRBV20-1; J: TRBJ2-3; size: -; D: -; CDR3: CSAVVTDTQYF; DNA: TGCAGTGCTGTCGTTACAGATACGCAGTATTTT
V: TRBV28; J: TRBJ2-2; size: once; D: -; CDR3: CASSLLGGDTGELFF; DNA: TGTGCCAGCAGTTTACTAGGGGGAGACACCGGGGAGCTGTTTTTT
V: TRBV29-1; J: TRBJ2-1; size: many; D: TRBD2; CDR3: CSALLAYYNEQFF; DNA: TGCAGCGCTTTACTAGCGTACTACAATGAGCAGTTCTTC
V: TRBV12-3/TRBV12-4; J: TRBJ2-1; size: many; D: TRBD1; CDR3: CASTRGTGGLFF; DNA: TGTGCCAGCACCCGAGGGACAGGGGGCTTGTTCTTC
V: TRBV6-5; J: TRBJ1-6; size: few; D: -; CDR3: CASSYHRQEYPLHF; DNA: TGTGCCAGCAGTTACCACCGACAGGAATATCCCCTCCACTTT
V: TRBV12-3/TRBV12-4; J: TRBJ2-7; size: many; D: TRBD2; CDR3: CASSITGGAYEQYF; DNA: TGTGCCAGCAGTATAACGGGGGGTGCGTACGAGCAGTACTTC
V: TRBV20-1; J: TRBJ2-7; size: many; D: -; CDR3: CSARGHYEQYF; DNA: TGCAGTGCTAGAGGCCACTACGAGCAGTACTTC
V: TRBV12-3/TRBV12-4; J: TRBJ1-2; size: -; D: -; CDR3: CASSFGGGNGYTF; DNA: TGTGCCAGCAGTTTTGGTGGGGGAAATGGCTACACCTTC
V: TRBV4-3; J: TRBJ2-4; size: -; D: TRBD2; CDR3: CASSQDQYASGSSKNIQYF; DNA: TGCGCCAGCAGCCAAGATCAATACGCAAGCGGGAGCTCCAAAAACATTCAGTACTTC
V: TRBV5-1; J: TRBJ2-7; size: many; D: -; CDR3: CASSSFGSTYEQYF; DNA: TGCGCCAGCAGCTCCTTCGGGTCGACCTACGAGCAGTACTTC
V: TRBV6-1; J: TRBJ1-6; size: -; D: -; CDR3: CASRKQERGYNSPLHF; DNA: TGTGCCAGCAGGAAACAGGAAAGGGGTTATAATTCACCCCTCCACTTT
V: TRBV7-9; J: TRBJ2-1; size: many; D: -; CDR3: CASSPPGGISYNEQFF; DNA: TGTGCCAGCAGCCCCCCTGGCGGGATCTCCTACAATGAGCAGTTCTTC
V: TRBV28; J: TRBJ2-3; size: -; D: TRBD1; CDR3: CASSPIGQGADTQYF; DNA: TGTGCCAGCAGTCCAATAGGACAGGGGGCAGATACGCAGTATTTT
V: TRBV6-5; J: TRBJ2-1; size: -; D: -; CDR3: CASGPVREQFF; DNA: TGTGCCAGCGGTCCCGTTAGGGAGCAGTTCTTC
V: TRBV6-1; J: TRBJ1-6; size: few; D: -; CDR3: CASNRVATGMSYNSPLHF; DNA: TGTGCCAGCAACCGTGTAGCGACAGGAATGTCCTATAATTCACCCCTCCACTTT
V: TRBV28; J: TRBJ1-6; size: -; D: -; CDR3: CASIQGNNSPLHF; DNA: TGTGCCAGCATACAAGGGAACAATTCACCCCTCCACTTT
V: TRBV7-6; J: TRBJ2-2; size: few; D: TRBD2; CDR3: CASSLVVAGTGELFF; DNA: TGTGCCAGCAGCTTAGTGGTAGCGGGGACCGGGGAGCTGTTTTTT
V: TRBV3-1; J: TRBJ2-2; size: -; D: TRBD2; CDR3: CASSQGGTTGTGELFF; DNA: TGTGCCAGCAGCCAAGGTGGGACTACGGGCACCGGGGAGCTGTTTTTT
V: TRBV11-2; J: TRBJ2-5; size: many; D: -; CDR3: CASSLGAQAQETQYF; DNA: TGTGCCAGCAGCTTAGGAGCCCAGGCCCAAGAGACCCAGTACTTC
V: TRBV18; J: TRBJ1-1; size: -; D: -; CDR3: CASSPYGGGLNTEAFF; DNA: TGTGCCAGCTCACCATATGGCGGGGGCCTGAACACTGAAGCTTTCTTT
V: TRBV6-2/TRBV6-3; J: TRBJ2-1; size: few; D: TRBD2; CDR3: CASRWRTSGGAGVIYNEQFF; DNA: TGTGCCAGCAGGTGGAGGACTAGCGGGGGGGCGGGGGTCATCTACAATGAGCAGTTCTTC
V: TRBV29-1; J: TRBJ2-3; size: few; D: -; CDR3: CSVRGSYGTDTQYF; DNA: TGCAGCGTTCGAGGGTCCTATGGCACAGATACGCAGTATTTT
V: TRBV9; J: TRBJ2-2; size: few; D: -; CDR3: CASSGTGDGRTGELFF; DNA: TGTGCCAGCAGCGGAACAGGAGACGGTAGGACCGGGGAGCTGTTTTTT
V: TRBV24-1; J: TRBJ2-5; size: -; D: -; CDR3: CATSDSGDGLQETQYF; DNA: TGTGCCACCAGTGATTCTGGGGACGGACTCCAAGAGACCCAGTACTTC
V: TRBV29-1; J: TRBJ1-1; size: many; D: -; CDR3: CSAPSDFNTEAFF; DNA: TGCAGCGCCCCATCAGATTTTAACACTGAAGCTTTCTTT
V: TRBV6-2/TRBV6-3; J: TRBJ2-5; size: many; D: TRBD1; CDR3: CASSYRPGTAQETQYF; DNA: TGTGCCAGCAGTTACAGGCCCGGGACAGCCCAAGAGACCCAGTACTTC
V: TRBV12-3/TRBV12-4; J: TRBJ1-1; size: once; D: -; CDR3: CASSFGDTLNTEAFF; DNA: TGTGCCAGCAGTTTCGGGGACACCCTTAACACTGAAGCTTTCTTT
V: TRBV7-3; J: TRBJ2-5; size: many; D: TRBD2; CDR3: CASSLSGGPQETQYF; DNA: TGTGCCAGCAGCTTAAGCGGGGGGCCCCAAGAGACCCAGTACTTC
V: TRBV14; J: TRBJ2-3; size: few; D: -; CDR3: CASSQGIREGRLTDTQYF; DNA: TGTGCCAGCAGCCAAGGGATAAGAGAGGGCCGGTTGACAGATACGCAGTATTTT
V: TRBV11-2; J: TRBJ2-7; size: -; D: -; CDR3: CASSLDETGYEQYF; DNA: TGTGCCAGCAGCTTAGACGAAACAGGGTACGAGCAGTACTTC
V: TRBV6-2/TRBV6-3; J: TRBJ2-7; size: few; D: -; CDR3: CASSGPGVSYEQYF; DNA: TGTGCCAGCAGTGGTCCGGGGGTGTCCTACGAGCAGTACTTC
V: TRBV20-1; J: TRBJ1-5; size: -; D: TRBD1; CDR3: CSAEQGKGSRPQHF; DNA: TGCAGTGCTGAACAGGGGAAGGGGAGTAGACCCCAGCATTTT
V: TRBV7-9; J: TRBJ2-2; size: -; D: -; CDR3: CASILPGTSTGELFF; DNA: TGTGCCAGCATCCTCCCGGGGACCAGCACCGGGGAGCTGTTTTTT
V: TRBV30; J: TRBJ2-1; size: once; D: -; CDR3: CAWSEIPLANEQFF; DNA: TGTGCCTGGAGTGAAATTCCCCTGGCCAATGAGCAGTTCTTC
V: TRBV10-1; J: TRBJ1-6; size: -; D: -; CDR3: CASPGSYNSPLHF; DNA: TGCGCCAGCCCGGGCTCCTATAATTCACCCCTCCACTTT
V: TRBV7-2; J: TRBJ2-7; size: many; D: TRBD2; CDR3: CASSILLAGRGATVQYF; DNA: TGTGCCAGCAGCATCCTACTAGCGGGGAGGGGGGCTACGGTGCAGTACTTC
V: TRBV25-1; J: TRBJ1-2; size: -; D: -; CDR3: CASSVTSNYGYTF; DNA: TGTGCCAGCAGTGTGACTTCCAACTATGGCTACACCTTC
V: TRBV6-1; J: TRBJ2-2; size: -; D: TRBD1; CDR3: CASRIVRQGATGELFF; DNA: TGTGCCAGCAGGATAGTTCGTCAGGGGGCGACCGGGGAGCTGTTTTTT
V: TRBV4-1; J: TRBJ2-5; size: -; D: TRBD2; CDR3: CASSQVRSSGNIQETQYF; DNA: TGCGCCAGCAGCCAAGTTCGCTCTAGCGGGAACATCCAAGAGACCCAGTACTTC
V: TRBV20-1; J: TRBJ2-2; size: -; D: -; CDR3: CSARGRVLYTGELFF; DNA: TGCAGTGCTAGAGGAAGGGTCTTATACACCGGGGAGCTGTTTTTT
V: TRBV19; J: TRBJ2-5; size: many; D: -; CDR3: CASSIYSKETQYF; DNA: TGTGCCAGTAGTATCTACAGCAAAGAGACCCAGTACTTC
V: TRBV5-1; J: TRBJ2-1; size: -; D: -; CDR3: CASSSGTYFGEQFF; DNA: TGCGCCAGCAGTTCCGGGACATATTTTGGTGAGCAGTTCTTC
V: TRBV20-1; J: TRBJ2-3; size: few; D: -; CDR3: CGIGRGGDTQYF; DNA: TGCGGGATAGGGAGAGGAGGCGATACGCAGTATTTT
V: TRBV7-8; J: TRBJ1-2; size: few; D: -; CDR3: CASSLAIPEVDYGYTF; DNA: TGTGCCAGCAGCTTAGCTATTCCAGAGGTCGACTATGGCTACACCTTC
V: TRBV28; J: TRBJ2-4; size: few; D: -; CDR3: CASSSTGNRDIQYF; DNA: TGTGCCAGCAGTTCAACAGGGAATCGGGACATTCAGTACTTC
V: TRBV10-2; J: TRBJ2-1; size: few; D: -; CDR3: CASRMYNEQFF; DNA: TGCGCCAGCAGAATGTACAATGAGCAGTTCTTC
V: TRBV9; J: TRBJ1-3; size: few; D: -; CDR3: CASSLRTGPQSGNTIYF; DNA: TGTGCCAGCAGCTTAAGAACCGGGCCCCAATCTGGAAACACCATATATTTT
V: TRBV12-3/TRBV12-4; J: TRBJ1-2; size: many; D: TRBD1; CDR3: CASSPGGGGYTF; DNA: TGTGCCAGCAGTCCAGGGGGCGGAGGCTACACCTTC
V: TRBV30; J: TRBJ2-3; size: many; D: TRBD1; CDR3: CAWRTLGTGWGTDTQYF; DNA: TGTGCCTGGAGAACCCTGGGGACAGGGTGGGGCACAGATACGCAGTATTTT
V: TRBV6-1; J: TRBJ2-1; size: many; D: -; CDR3: CATHQGGSYNEQFF; DNA: TGTGCCACCCACCAGGGGGGCAGCTACAATGAGCAGTTCTTC
V: TRBV15; J: TRBJ2-5; size: -; D: -; CDR3: CATSRDGLGRETQYF; DNA: TGTGCCACCAGCAGAGATGGGCTAGGACGGGAGACCCAGTACTTC
V: TRBV15; J: TRBJ2-2; size: -; D: TRBD1; CDR3: CATSSPGTARSGELFF; DNA: TGTGCCACCAGCAGTCCCGGGACAGCTCGGTCCGGGGAGCTGTTTTTT
V: TRBV6-5; J: TRBJ2-5; size: many; D: -; CDR3: CASSYSNPSGTSGTQYF; DNA: TGTGCCAGCAGTTACTCGAACCCTAGTGGGACCTCTGGGACCCAGTACTTC